A selection of T cell receptor beta chains follows, all from one sample in a study of blood T cell repertoires in COVID-19. Data came from immunoSEQ multiplex PCR; TCRdb stores just in-frame clones and leaves some out. The sample carries about 170,000 clones, about 80% recorded once. The sequenced sample consisted of peripheral blood. These receptors originate from a human donor with acute or convalescent COVID-19. The donor label of this sample is uncertain. Each CDR3 is given with its conserved first and last residue. The order of the fields is D gene, J gene, clone size, V gene, CDR3 DNA, CDR3 protein. The D gene is left open where the match is weak. Clone size, where shown, is once, few, many, or a class for clones that have expanded.

>-|TRBJ1-1|-|TRBV7-9
TGTGCCAGCAGCTCGACAGAAAACACTGAAGCTTTCTTT
CASSSTENTEAFF
>TRBD2|TRBJ2-3|once|TRBV5-1
TGCGCCAGCAGCCGGGGACTAGCGGGAGGGAGCACAGATACGCAGTATTTT
CASSRGLAGGSTDTQYF
>-|TRBJ2-7|-|TRBV6-5
TGTGCCAGCAGTACAACTAGTCTTTCCTACGAGCAGTACTTC
CASSTTSLSYEQYF
>-|TRBJ1-5|-|TRBV28
TGTGCCAGCAGTTTAGTGGGCCAGCCCCAGCATTTT
CASSLVGQPQHF
>TRBD2|TRBJ2-1|few|TRBV18
TGTGCCAGCTCACCACCGGGGCAAGCGGGGGGCTACAATGAGCAGTTCTTC
CASSPPGQAGGYNEQFF
>-|TRBJ1-2|-|TRBV30
TGTGCCTGGAGTGTGACGTGGGCCCCCAAAGGCTACACCTTC
CAWSVTWAPKGYTF
>TRBD1|TRBJ2-3|-|TRBV19
TGTGCCAGTAGTATAGATCAGGGGGCGTCAAGTACGCAGTATTTT
CASSIDQGASSTQYF
>-|TRBJ1-5|-|TRBV7-8
TGTGCCAGCAGCTTAGGACAGCCAACGAATCAGCCCCAGCATTTT
CASSLGQPTNQPQHF
>-|TRBJ1-6|-|TRBV14
TGTGCCAGCAGCCCTGAGCACAGCTCCTATAATTCACCCCTCCACTTT
CASSPEHSSYNSPLHF
>-|TRBJ2-3|few|TRBV5-6
TGTGCCAGCAGCCCGAATATAGCTACCTTTTTTGATACGCAGTATTTT
CASSPNIATFFDTQYF
>TRBD1|TRBJ1-1|-|TRBV14
TGTGCCAGCAGCCCCTGGACAGGGCCTAACACTGAAGCTTTCTTT
CASSPWTGPNTEAFF
>TRBD2|TRBJ2-5|-|TRBV3-1/TRBV3-2
TGTGCCAGCAGCCAAAGTAAGCGGGGCTTCCAAGAGACCCAGTACTTC
CASSQSKRGFQETQYF
>TRBD1|TRBJ1-1|-|TRBV5-1
TGCGCCAGCAGCTTGGTGGGACAGCGGAACACTGAAGCTTTCTTT
CASSLVGQRNTEAFF
>TRBD2|TRBJ2-2|once|TRBV19
TGTGCCAGTAGTTTACCGGGAGGGAACACCGGGGAGCTGTTTTTT
CASSLPGGNTGELFF
>-|TRBJ1-1|-|TRBV25-1
TGTGCCAGCCTTCCCGGGGGGGGTTTGAACACTGAAGCTTTCTTT
CASLPGGGLNTEAFF
>-|TRBJ2-2|few|TRBV7-8
TGTGCCAGCAGCCAGAGAGGACTAGGGGGGCCCGGGGAGCTGTTTTTT
CASSQRGLGGPGELFF
>TRBD1|TRBJ2-2|-|TRBV11-3
TGTGCCAGCAGCTTGACGGGACAGGCGTTCGGGGAGCTGTTTTTT
CASSLTGQAFGELFF
>-|TRBJ1-2|-|TRBV7-9
TGTGCCAGCAGCTTAGCCCCTACTGGCTACACCTTC
CASSLAPTGYTF
>TRBD1|TRBJ1-2|-|TRBV19
TGTGCCAGTTCACTCGGGACAGCTTTTGGCTACACCTTC
CASSLGTAFGYTF
>-|TRBJ1-5|-|TRBV11-2
TGTGCCAGCAGCTTAGGCCGTCAGGGCTCTCAGCCCCAGCATTTT
CASSLGRQGSQPQHF
>-|TRBJ2-1|-|TRBV6-5
TGTGCCGAACGGGAACACAATGAGCAGTTCTTC
CAEREHNEQFF
>-|TRBJ1-5|-|TRBV6-5
TGTGCCAGCAGTCCTTACAGCAATAGCAATCAGCCCCAGCATTTT
CASSPYSNSNQPQHF
>-|TRBJ2-2|-|TRBV11-2
TGTGCCAGCAGTCCGACTGGATTTACCGGGGAGCTGTTTTTT
CASSPTGFTGELFF
>-|TRBJ2-3|-|TRBV18
TGTGCCAGCTCCCCCCGGACCAGGGCAGATACGCAGTATTTT
CASSPRTRADTQYF
>-|TRBJ2-7|-|TRBV5-1
TGCGCCAGCAGCTTGACAGGCCCCCTGTCCTACGAGCAGTACTTC
CASSLTGPLSYEQYF
>-|TRBJ2-1|-|TRBV6-1
TGTGCCAGCAGTGAAAAGCGGGCGAGCTCCTACAATGAGCAGTTCTTC
CASSEKRASSYNEQFF
>-|TRBJ1-2|-|TRBV5-5
TGTGCCAGCAGCTTGCTCGGGGTGGTGGGTGATGGCTACACCTTC
CASSLLGVVGDGYTF
>-|TRBJ2-3|-|TRBV13
TGTGCCAGCAGCTTAGTAGGGGCTGGCACGCAGTATTTT
CASSLVGAGTQYF
>TRBD2|TRBJ2-1|-|TRBV9
TGTGCCAGCAGCGGGGTAGCGGGTCTACGGGAGCAGTTCTTC
CASSGVAGLREQFF
>TRBD1|TRBJ1-2|-|TRBV19
TGTGCCAGTAGTACCACAGGGGACCCTAGGAGCTATGGCTACACCTTC
CASSTTGDPRSYGYTF
>-|TRBJ2-6|-|TRBV18
TGTGCCAGCCACAGCTCTGGGGCCAACGTCCTGACTTTC
CASHSSGANVLTF
>TRBD2|TRBJ2-1|-|TRBV20-1
TGCAGTGCGGACCGACTAGCGGGAGAAGTCTTC
CSADRLAGEVF
>TRBD2|TRBJ2-1|-|TRBV6-6
TGTGCCACCCTGGCGGGAGGGTCCTTAAATGAGCAGTTCTTC
CATLAGGSLNEQFF
>-|TRBJ1-2|-|TRBV7-9
TGTGCCAGCAGCTTGAGGGATCTAGATGGCTACACCTTC
CASSLRDLDGYTF
>-|TRBJ1-2|-|TRBV11-2
TGTGCCAGCAGCCTCCGGACGTCGGGGGATGGCTACACCTTC
CASSLRTSGDGYTF
>TRBD1|TRBJ1-5|-|TRBV6-1
TGTGCCAGCAGTGACCCCGGGACAGAGGCCTTACAGCCCCAGCATTTT
CASSDPGTEALQPQHF
>-|TRBJ2-1|once|TRBV3-1/TRBV3-2
TGTGCCAGCAGCCTAGCGGAATCCTACAATGAGCAGTTCTTC
CASSLAESYNEQFF
>-|TRBJ2-1|-|TRBV20-1
TGCAGTGCTGACAGGTACAATGAGCAGTTCTTC
CSADRYNEQFF
>-|TRBJ2-3|-|TRBV25-1
TGTGCCAGCAGTATGCGGGGATGGGCAGATACGCAGTATTTT
CASSMRGWADTQYF
>TRBD1|TRBJ1-4|-|TRBV5-1
TGCGCCAGCAGCTTTAGACAGGGTTCTGAAAAACTGTTTTTT
CASSFRQGSEKLFF
>-|TRBJ1-6|few|TRBV7-3
TGTGCCAGCAGTTCGGGGGGGCAGGGACGTGGCTCACCCCTCCACTTT
CASSSGGQGRGSPLHF
>-|TRBJ1-5|-|TRBV6-5
TGTGCCAGCAGTTACATGTTCGGTAGCAATCAGCCCCAGCATTTT
CASSYMFGSNQPQHF
>TRBD1|TRBJ2-3|-|TRBV30
TGTGCCTCCTCCGGGACAGGGAGTTTTCCTACGCAGTATTTT
CASSGTGSFPTQYF
>-|TRBJ2-5|-|TRBV5-6
TGTGCCAGCAGCTTGCCCAGGGAAGCCCGCCAAGAGACCCAGTACTTC
CASSLPREARQETQYF
>-|TRBJ2-7|once|TRBV12-3/TRBV12-4
TGTGCCAGCACGGGGTCCTACGAGCAGTACTTC
CASTGSYEQYF
>-|TRBJ2-7|-|TRBV3-1/TRBV3-2
TGTGCCAGCAGCCTCAGGACTGATAGCTCCTACGAGCAGTACTTC
CASSLRTDSSYEQYF
>-|TRBJ1-1|-|TRBV7-8
TGTGCCAGCAGCACAAACAGTATTCGGTCTGAAGCTTTCTTT
CASSTNSIRSEAFF
>TRBD1|TRBJ1-4|few|TRBV15
TGTGCCACCAGCAAGGGCCGACAGGGGGCAGGTGAAAAACTGTTTTTT
CATSKGRQGAGEKLFF
>TRBD2|TRBJ2-2|-|TRBV13
TGTGCCAGCAGCGCCTCTAGCGGGGGGGCCACCGGGGAGCTGTTTTTT
CASSASSGGATGELFF
>-|TRBJ1-1|-|TRBV7-8
TGTGCCAGCAGCTTGGATGGGCTGAGCACTGAAGCTTTCTTT
CASSLDGLSTEAFF
>TRBD1|TRBJ1-5|-|TRBV6-1
TGTGCCAGCAGTGAAACAGGGGGAGGTCAGCCCCAGCATTTT
CASSETGGGQPQHF
>TRBD2|TRBJ2-3|-|TRBV3-1/TRBV3-2
TGTGCCAGCAGCCAGTCCAGCGGGGCAGATACGCAGTATTTT
CASSQSSGADTQYF
>-|TRBJ2-1|-|TRBV7-3
TGTGCCAGCAGCTTAACGGCTGACTCCGCCTGGTTCTTC
CASSLTADSAWFF
>-|TRBJ1-1|-|TRBV6-6
TGTGCCAGCTTAGTGAACACTGAAGCTTTCTTT
CASLVNTEAFF
>TRBD1|TRBJ2-1|-|TRBV5-4
TGTGCCAGCAGCTTAGACAGGGGGCACAATGAGCAGTTCTTC
CASSLDRGHNEQFF
>TRBD2|TRBJ2-7|-|TRBV30
TGTGCCTGGAGACTAGCGGGAGCTGGCGAGCAGTACTTC
CAWRLAGAGEQYF